Each of the 21 T cell receptor beta chains below was sequenced from the same sample in a study of blood T cell repertoires in COVID-19. Only in-frame clones appear in the TCRdb table, and some are missing; sequencing was by immunoSEQ multiplex PCR. The sample consists of around 150,000 clones, roughly 87% of them appearing once. The specimen was peripheral blood. The receptor set was obtained from a human donor in a cohort sampled during active COVID-19.

This chain uses TRBV7-2 with TRBJ2-7, with D uncertain. V lost 5 bases and J lost 1, with 18 bases in between. Germline assignment: CDR1 SGHTA and CDR2 FQGNSA. This CDR3 is built from 16 residues. The CDR3 reads CASSIAPPATSYEQYF. The CDR3 DNA is TGTGCCAGCAGCATTGCACCCCCCGCGACATCCTACGAGCAGTACTTC.

Here the CDR3 DNA reads TGTGCCACCAGTGATCCAGGGGGCGGGAACACTGAAGCTTTCTTT. Encoded protein: CATSDPGGGNTEAFF. The chain has TRBV24-1 and TRBJ1-1; 8 nucleotides line up with TRBD1. The CDR3 sequence is 15 residues long. Germline CDR1 KGHDR, CDR2 SFDVKD. V lost 3 bases and J lost 1; bases outside the gene matches: 3.

The chain is built from TRBV5-6 and TRBJ2-2; 10 nucleotides match TRBD1. This CDR3 region has 14 residues. Germline V gene sequence: CDR1 SGHDT, CDR2 YYEEEE. V lost 5 bases, J lost 5 bases, and 3 bases stayed unmatched. The CDR3 coding sequence is TGTGCCAGCAGGGGGACAGGGGTGACCGGGGAGCTGTTTTTT. Its translation is CASRGTGVTGELFF.

The genes are TRBV5-1 and TRBJ2-5, with TRBD2 matching 15 bases. Germline values: CDR1 SGHRS, CDR2 YFSETQ. The CDR3 contains 17 residues. Trimming cost V 4 bases and J 0 bases; bases outside gene matches: 4. DNA for the CDR3: TGCGCCAGCAGCCCGGGACTAGCGGGGGGTGACCAAGAGACCCAGTACTTC. This translates into CASSPGLAGGDQETQYF.

This chain joins TRBV19 and TRBJ1-5; 9 bases agree with TRBD1. V lost 5 bases and J lost 0; bases outside the gene matches: 5. CDR3 size: 16 residues. Germline V gives CDR1 LNHDA, CDR2 SQIVND (reference sequence). The DNA for the CDR3 is TGTGCCAGTAGTCCCGGGACAGGGTATAGCAATCAGCCCCAGCATTTT. As protein: CASSPGTGYSNQPQHF.

The rearrangement joins TRBV18 to TRBJ2-5; 10 bases are a match to TRBD1. The V and J ends lost 3 bases and 5 bases, in that order; junction bases with no gene match: 6. The V gene's germline CDR1 is KGHSH and CDR2 LQKENI. This CDR3 has 15 residues. CDR3 loop: CASSPTGQGRETQYF. In DNA form, the CDR3 reads TGTGCCAGCTCACCTACGGGACAGGGGCGGGAGACCCAGTACTTC.

The chain links TRBV5-5 to TRBJ2-7; the D is unclear. CDR1 and CDR2 from the germline V gene are SGHKS and YYEKEE (reference sequence). V shed 0 bases and J shed 2 bases, with 12 bases lying between them. CDR3 length equals 15 residues. CDR3 sequence: CASSLEQPITYEQYF. The CDR3, as DNA: TGTGCCAGCAGCTTGGAACAGCCTATTACCTACGAGCAGTACTTC.

The CDR3 DNA is TGTGCCTGGAGTGTAGCTGCAACTAATGAAAAACTGTTTTTT. It translates to CAWSVAATNEKLFF. The chain couples TRBV30 to TRBJ1-4; D not resolved. The CDR3 runs to 14 residues. The germline CDR1 and CDR2 sequences are GTSNPN and SVGIG (reference sequence). Trimming took 0 bases from V and 0 from J, leaving 5 bases between them.

This rearrangement joins TRBV19 to TRBJ2-5; maybe TRBD1 (6 bases). Looked up from germline, CDR1 is LNHDA and CDR2 is SQIVND (reference sequence). Trimming removed 4 bases from V and 5 bases from J, with 17 bases in between. This CDR3 region has 15 residues. The CDR3 loop is CASSKGVLIAETQYF. CDR3 bases: TGTGCCAGTAGTAAGGGGGTCCTCATTGCGGAGACCCAGTACTTC.

This chain connects TRBV27 to TRBJ2-7, with D maybe TRBD2 (5 bases). Trimming stripped 3 bases from V and 2 bases from J, with 11 bases between. Germline V CDR1 and CDR2: MNHEY, SMNVEV (reference sequence). CDR3 length: 14 amino acids. The DNA for the CDR3 is TGTGCCAGCAGTTTCTCGGGGTTAGCCTACGAGCAGTACTTC. It yields the protein CASSFSGLAYEQYF.

The chain employs TRBV9 and TRBJ2-1; possible D gene TRBD2, 5 bases. Germline lookup yields CDR1 SGDLS and CDR2 YYNGEE. There are 14 residues in the CDR3. With 0 bases removed from V and 5 bases from J, the gap between germline ends came to 9 bases. CDR3 DNA sequence: TGTGCCAGCAGCGTAGTCGGTAGCGACAATGAGCAGTTCTTC. Translation: CASSVVGSDNEQFF. Complete variable domain (other parts from reference TRBV9 and TRBJ2-1): DSGVTQTPKHLITATGQRVTLRCSPRSGDLSVYWYQQSLDQGLQFLIQYYNGEERAKGNILERFSAQQFPDLHSELNLSSLELGDSALYFCASSVVGSDNEQFFGPGTRLTVL.

The J gene is TRBJ1-2, the V gene TRBV5-5; TRBD1 matches 7 bases. J gave up 4 bases and V 0 bases, and 15 bases lay outside the gene matches. Germline V lookup: CDR1 SGHKS, CDR2 YYEKEE (reference sequence). This CDR3 is built from 18 residues. The CDR3 DNA reads as TGTGCCAGCAGCTTGGGGTTGATTATAGGGGGCGCCGGCTATGGCTACACCTTC. Translated: CASSLGLIIGGAGYGYTF.

As to this clone: The junction departs from germline at one end; a sequencing error may be responsible. The CDR3, as DNA: TGTGCCACCAGTTTATTCACCTCACAGGGCTCCTACGAGCAGTACTTC. It is translated as CATSLFTSQGSYEQYF. The chain recombines TRBV28 with TRBJ2-7, with D maybe TRBD1 (6 bases). The CDR3 is 16 residues long. CDR1 is MDHEN and CDR2 is SYDVKM in the germline V gene. Complete variable domain (other parts from reference TRBV28 and TRBJ2-7): DVKVTQSSRYLVKRTGEKVFLECVQDMDHENMFWYRQDPGLGLRLIYFSYDVKMKEKGDIPEGYSVSREKKERFSLILESASTNQTSMYLCATSLFTSQGSYEQYFGPGTRLTVT.

The chain combines TRBV7-2 with TRBJ1-1; no definite D call. Germline V gene lookup returns CDR1 SGHTA and CDR2 FQGNSA. The V end was cut by 2 bases, the J end by 1 base, with 11 bases between. There are 15 residues in the CDR3. DNA for the CDR3: TGTGCCAGCAGCTTAATGCCAGGTCAGAACACTGAAGCTTTCTTT. It yields the protein CASSLMPGQNTEAFF.

The J gene is TRBJ2-7, the V gene TRBV2; D remains ambiguous. From germline, CDR1 is SNHLY and CDR2 FYNNEI. This CDR3 comprises 11 residues. The germline V and J ends were trimmed by 6 bases and 9 bases, with 12 bases remaining between them. The CDR3 nucleotides read TGTGCCAGCAGGACCACCCTAGGGCAGTACTTC. Protein: CASRTTLGQYF.

This chain uses TRBV27 with TRBJ1-5; 10 nucleotides line up with TRBD1. CDR1 and CDR2 from the germline V gene are MNHEY and SMNVEV (reference sequence). Trimming cost V 4 bases and J 7 bases; bases outside gene matches: 4. The CDR3 extends over 14 amino acids. CDR3 in DNA: TGTGCCAGCAGTTCGACAGGGGGCGGGCAGCCCCAGCATTTT. As protein: CASSSTGGGQPQHF.

The gene calls are TRBV6-2 or TRBV6-3 and TRBJ2-4; maybe TRBD1 (6 bases). From germline, CDR1 is MNHEY and CDR2 SVGEGT. The V end lost 4 bases, the J end lost 1 base, and 23 bases lay between the germline ends. This CDR3 region has 19 residues. In DNA form, the CDR3 reads TGTGCCAGCAGTTCCCTTCCGGGCCAACCTCAGGGGGCCAAAAACATTCAGTACTTC. Its translation: CASSSLPGQPQGAKNIQYF.

The J gene is TRBJ1-2, the V gene TRBV19, with TRBD1 as a possible D gene (5 bases). The CDR3 is made up of 13 amino acids. Deletions cut 0 bases from V and 7 bases from J, with 9 bases between. Germline V gives CDR1 LNHDA, CDR2 SQIVND (reference sequence). CDR3 nucleotides: TGTGCCAGTAGTATAGACAGGGAAAGTGGCTACACCTTC. As protein: CASSIDRESGYTF.

V usage is TRBV3-1 (or the pseudogene TRBV3-2) and J usage is TRBJ1-5, with 10 bases that match TRBD1. The CDR3 is made up of 17 amino acids. Germline trimming cut 1 base from V and 9 bases from J; bases unmatched to any gene: 12. Germline loops: CDR1 LGHDT, CDR2 YNNKEL (reference sequence). The CDR3 protein is CASSQASLGQGLWPQHF. The CDR3 nucleotides read TGTGCCAGCAGCCAAGCGAGCCTGGGACAGGGGTTGTGGCCCCAGCATTTT.

This chain links TRBV7-3 with TRBJ2-7; 11 bases are shared with TRBD2. V lost 1 base to trimming and J lost 6 bases; unmatched junction nucleotides: 2. The length of the CDR3 is 14 residues. From germline, CDR1 is SGHTA and CDR2 FQGTGA. CDR3 nucleotides: TGTGCCAGCAGCTTAATCGGGACTAGCGGCGAGCAGTACTTC. Translated: CASSLIGTSGEQYF.

The chain couples TRBV5-4 to TRBJ1-6, with D perhaps TRBD1 (6 bases). Per germline, CDR1 SGHNT and CDR2 YYREEE (reference sequence). V was pared by 4 bases and J by 7 bases, with 12 bases between. This CDR3 has 14 residues. In nucleotides, the CDR3 is TGTGCCAGCAGCACTCCGGGACAAAATTCACCCCTCCACTTT. This codes for CASSTPGQNSPLHF.